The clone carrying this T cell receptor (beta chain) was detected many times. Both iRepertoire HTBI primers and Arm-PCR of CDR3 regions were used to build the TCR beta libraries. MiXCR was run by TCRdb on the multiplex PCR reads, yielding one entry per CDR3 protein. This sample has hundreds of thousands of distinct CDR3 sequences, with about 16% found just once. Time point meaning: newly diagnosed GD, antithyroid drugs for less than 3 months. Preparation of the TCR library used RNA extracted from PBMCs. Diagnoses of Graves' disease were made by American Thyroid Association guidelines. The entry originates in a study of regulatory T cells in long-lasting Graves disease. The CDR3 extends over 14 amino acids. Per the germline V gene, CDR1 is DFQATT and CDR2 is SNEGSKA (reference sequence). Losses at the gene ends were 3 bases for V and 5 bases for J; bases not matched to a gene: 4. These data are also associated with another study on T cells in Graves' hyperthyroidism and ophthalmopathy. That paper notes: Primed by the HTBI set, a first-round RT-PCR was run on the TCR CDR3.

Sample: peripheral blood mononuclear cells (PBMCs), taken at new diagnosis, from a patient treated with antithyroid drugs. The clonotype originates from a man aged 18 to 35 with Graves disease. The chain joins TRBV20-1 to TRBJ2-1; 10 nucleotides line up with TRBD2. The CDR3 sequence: CSARWLAGDNEQFF. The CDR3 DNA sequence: TGCAGTGCTAGGTGGCTAGCGGGGGACAATGAGCAGTTCTTC.